Below, 27 T cell receptor beta chains from the same sample are listed, as sequenced in a study of blood T cell repertoires in COVID-19. Repertoires were generated with immunoSEQ multiplex PCR, while TCRdb's copy carries only in-frame clones and drops some. The table has 400,000 to 450,000 clones, over 75% seen once. Source material: PBMCs or T cells enriched from blood (not recorded which). These receptor sequences come from a man under 40 who had recovered from COVID-19.

This chain joins TRBV15 and TRBJ2-3; the D gene is possibly TRBD1 (5 bases). Trimming removed 0 bases from V and 0 bases from J, with 13 bases in between. Germline lookup yields CDR1 LNHNV and CDR2 YYDKDF (reference sequence). This CDR3 region has 17 residues. This CDR3 reads CATSRDQQDRSTDTQYF. CDR3 sequence (DNA): TGTGCCACCAGCAGAGACCAACAGGACCGGAGCACAGATACGCAGTATTTT.

The gene calls are TRBV3-1 (or the pseudogene TRBV3-2) and TRBJ2-1; no reliable D call. Germline-derived CDR1 and CDR2 are LGHDT and YNNKEL (reference sequence). Trimming took off 2 bases at V and 0 bases at J, with 8 bases between the two ends. The CDR3 spans 15 residues. The CDR3 spells CASSQSADSYNEQFF. The CDR3 DNA sequence: TGTGCCAGCAGCCAATCCGCGGACTCCTACAATGAGCAGTTCTTC.

V and J are TRBV19 and TRBJ2-2; D call uncertain. The CDR3 is 12 amino acids. V was pared by 5 bases and J by 4 bases, with 5 bases between. The germline CDR1 and CDR2 sequences are LNHDA and SQIVND (reference sequence). The CDR3 coding sequence is TGTGCCAGTAGTTGGAGCACCGGGGAGCTGTTTTTT. Amino acid sequence: CASSWSTGELFF.

This rearrangement joins TRBV18 to TRBJ2-1; 8 bases map to TRBD2. The ends lost 3 bases at V and 8 bases at J; junction bases unmatched: 9. The CDR3 sequence is 15 residues long. Looked up from germline, CDR1 is KGHSH and CDR2 is LQKENI. The CDR3 coding sequence is TGTGCCAGCTCACCGGGGCGGGAGGCTGGAGATGAGCAGTTCTTC. Translating gives CASSPGREAGDEQFF.

The chain carries TRBV24-1 and TRBJ1-5, with a tentative D call TRBD1 (5 bases). V lost 12 bases and J 5 bases, leaving 10 bases between the germline ends. Germline lookup yields CDR1 KGHDR and CDR2 SFDVKD. There are 11 residues in the CDR3. DNA of the CDR3: TGTGCCGCTGGGGGGGATCAGCCCCAGCATTTT. It specifies CAAGGDQPQHF.

The rearrangement links TRBV27 to TRBJ2-5; D is ambiguous. The CDR3 consists of 14 residues. Germline assignment: CDR1 MNHEY and CDR2 SMNVEV (reference sequence). V was cut by 6 bases and J by 6 bases, with 17 bases left in between. CDR3 nucleotides: TGTGCCAGCAGCCCCGGCCCTAGGCGACAGACCCAGTACTTC. The encoded protein is CASSPGPRRQTQYF.

The chain employs TRBV3-1 (or the pseudogene TRBV3-2) and TRBJ2-3, with D maybe TRBD1 (6 bases). Germline V gives CDR1 LGHDT, CDR2 YNNKEL (reference sequence). The CDR3 is made up of 14 amino acids. Trimming removed 4 bases at V and 1 base at J, with 9 bases between. This CDR3 reads CASSPGQGTDTQYF. CDR3 DNA: TGTGCCAGCAGCCCGGGACAAGGCACAGATACGCAGTATTTT.

The chain joins TRBV19 to TRBJ1-5; possible D gene TRBD1, 5 bases. V lost 3 bases, J lost 5 bases, and 17 bases lay in between. CDR1 is LNHDA and CDR2 is SQIVND in the germline V gene (reference sequence). The CDR3 spans 16 residues. The CDR3: CASSIFDSLSDQPQHF. CDR3 nucleotide sequence: TGTGCCAGTAGTATCTTCGACAGTCTCAGCGATCAGCCCCAGCATTTT.

This chain connects TRBV2 to TRBJ2-2, with TRBD1 identical over 7 bases. CDR3 length equals 14 residues. V lost 6 bases, J lost 7 bases, and 8 bases stayed unmatched. Germline assignment: CDR1 SNHLY and CDR2 FYNNEI. In DNA form, the CDR3 reads TGTGCCAGCAGCGAAACAGGGGTTAGCGGGGAGCTGTTTTTT. It codes for CASSETGVSGELFF. Filled out from reference TRBV2 and TRBJ2-2, the complete variable domain reads EPEVTQTPSHQVTQMGQEVILRCVPISNHLYFYWYRQILGQKVEFLVSFYNNEISEKSEIFDDQFSVERPDGSNFTLKIRSTKLEDSAMYFCASSETGVSGELFFGEGSRLTVL.

V gene TRBV2 combines with J gene TRBJ1-5; TRBD1 matches 8 bases. The CDR3 contains 15 residues. CDR1 and CDR2 from the germline V gene are SNHLY and FYNNEI. Trimming removed 7 bases from V and 2 bases from J; junction bases left unmatched: 7. CDR3 protein: CASTQTTGGNQPQHF. CDR3 bases: TGTGCCAGCACCCAGACGACAGGGGGCAATCAGCCCCAGCATTTT.

The chain employs TRBV5-1 and TRBJ1-1; 8 bases are shared with TRBD1. V gave up 4 bases and J gave up 1 base; unmatched junction bases: 3. The germline gives CDR1 SGHRS, CDR2 YFSETQ. The length of the CDR3 is 14 residues. In DNA form, the CDR3 reads TGCGCCAGCAGCGAAGGACAGGGGAACACTGAAGCTTTCTTT. It encodes CASSEGQGNTEAFF.

This clone was recorded once. The V gene is TRBV5-1, the J gene TRBJ1-3; 7 positions match TRBD1. The CDR3 runs 16 residues. V trimming: 0 bases; J trimming: 3 bases; junction bases outside the gene matches: 6. Looked up from germline, CDR1 is SGHRS and CDR2 is YFSETQ. The CDR3: CASSLEGGFGGNTIYF. Here the CDR3 DNA reads TGCGCCAGCAGCTTGGAAGGGGGCTTCGGTGGAAACACCATATATTTT.

The V call is TRBV21-1, the J call TRBJ1-1. TRBV21-1 is a pseudogene locus. The length of the CDR3 is 11 residues. In DNA form, the CDR3 reads TGTGCCAGCAGCAGTCCCGCTGAAGCTTTCTTT. Translated: CASSSPAEAFF.

The rearrangement uses TRBV19 and TRBJ2-5, with 11 nucleotides matching TRBD1. The CDR3 sequence is 13 residues long. Germline trimming cut 6 bases from V and 5 bases from J; bases unmatched to any gene: 2. CDR1 is LNHDA, CDR2 SQIVND, per germline (reference sequence). DNA of the CDR3: TGTGCCAGTAGGGGACAGGGGGATGAGACCCAGTACTTC. Its protein product is CASRGQGDETQYF.

The chain carries TRBV7-6 and TRBJ2-2; 8 positions match TRBD1. CDR1 and CDR2 (germline): SGHVS, FNYEAQ. The CDR3 runs to 15 residues. The trim removed 5 bases at V and 1 base at J, leaving 3 bases unmatched. The CDR3 reads CASSKGTGNTGELFF. The DNA of the CDR3 is TGTGCCAGCAGCAAAGGGACAGGGAACACCGGGGAGCTGTTTTTT.

The V and J genes are TRBV19 and TRBJ2-7; D is uncertain. The V end was cut by 2 bases, the J end by 2 bases, with 7 bases between. Per the germline V gene, CDR1 is LNHDA and CDR2 is SQIVND (reference sequence). This CDR3 comprises 13 residues. Here the CDR3 DNA reads TGTGCCAGTAGTATAAGACTTCCCTACGAGCAGTACTTC. It encodes CASSIRLPYEQYF.

This clone showed up just a few times. The rearrangement uses TRBV19 and TRBJ2-3, with D perhaps TRBD1 (6 bases). This CDR3 contains 13 residues. Trimming took 9 bases from V and 0 from J, leaving 10 bases between them. In germline, CDR1 is LNHDA, CDR2 SQIVND (reference sequence). In DNA form, the CDR3 reads TGTGCCAGCAAGACAGGTAGCACAGATACGCAGTATTTT. It is translated as CASKTGSTDTQYF.

V and J are TRBV5-6 and TRBJ1-1, with unresolved D. From germline, CDR1 is SGHDT and CDR2 YYEEEE. V was trimmed by 0 bases and J by 3 bases, leaving 9 bases between them. CDR3 length: 14 residues. CDR3: CASSLDWRDTEAFF. The CDR3, as DNA: TGTGCCAGCAGCTTGGACTGGAGGGACACTGAAGCTTTCTTT.

The rearrangement uses TRBV7-2 and TRBJ2-7; the match to TRBD1 covers 7 bases. This CDR3 region has 16 residues. Looked up from germline, CDR1 is SGHTA and CDR2 is FQGNSA. With V trimmed by 0 bases and J by 1 base, 6 bases remained unmatched. In DNA, the CDR3 is TGTGCCAGCAGCTTAGCCTTGGGACAGCCTTCCTACGAGCAGTACTTC. It translates to CASSLALGQPSYEQYF.

The V gene is TRBV19, the J gene TRBJ2-1; 10 bases are shared with TRBD2. V dropped 0 bases and J dropped 4; count of bases not matched to a gene: 3. The CDR3 is 16 residues long. Germline V gene lookup returns CDR1 LNHDA and CDR2 SQIVND (reference sequence). This CDR3 reads CASSIEASGGYNEQFF. CDR3 nucleotides: TGTGCCAGTAGTATAGAAGCTAGCGGGGGATACAATGAGCAGTTCTTC.

V and J are TRBV4-1 and TRBJ2-7; 7 bases line up with TRBD2. V was clipped by 0 bases and J by 7 bases; unmatched bases: 9. This CDR3 has 15 amino acids. Germline assignment: CDR1 MGHRA and CDR2 YSYEKL. The CDR3 bases are TGCGCCAGCAGCCAAGATATAGTGGGAGGGAGTGAGCAGTACTTC. This gives the protein CASSQDIVGGSEQYF.

In this sample, this clone turned up once. The gene calls are TRBV30 and TRBJ1-1, with D possibly TRBD1 on 5 matching bases. Trimming shortened V by 0 bases and J by 10 bases, and 15 bases separated the two germline ends. Germline CDR1 is GTSNPN and CDR2 is SVGIG (reference sequence). The CDR3 length is 13 residues. CDR3 loop: CAWSVQSGVAAFF. The CDR3 DNA is TGTGCCTGGAGTGTCCAGTCGGGGGTTGCAGCTTTCTTT.

This chain joins TRBV28 and TRBJ2-7; the D gene is possibly TRBD1 (5 bases). CDR1 and CDR2 from the germline V gene are MDHEN and SYDVKM. Trimming pared 5 bases from V and 7 bases from J, leaving 21 bases between. This CDR3 comprises 15 residues. The CDR3 is CASSPPRPAGREQYF. Here the CDR3 DNA reads TGTGCCAGCAGTCCACCGCGCCCGGCAGGGCGGGAGCAGTACTTC.

The chain employs TRBV14 and TRBJ2-1; 7 nucleotides agree with TRBD2. Germline V gene sequence: CDR1 SGHDN, CDR2 FVKESK. The CDR3 length is 14 residues. The V and J ends lost 5 bases and 2 bases, in that order; junction bases with no gene match: 3. The CDR3: CASSSGTTYNEQFF. In DNA, the CDR3 is TGTGCCAGCAGCTCCGGGACTACCTACAATGAGCAGTTCTTC.

This chain joins TRBV19 and TRBJ2-5, with D possibly matching TRBD2 (5 bases). The CDR3 length is 14 residues. V was clipped by 3 bases and J by 5 bases, with 13 bases between them. CDR1 and CDR2 (germline): LNHDA, SQIVND (reference sequence). The CDR3 loop is CASSISAGDETQYF. The CDR3 DNA sequence: TGTGCCAGTAGTATTTCGGCGGGTGATGAGACCCAGTACTTC.

V is TRBV9 and J is TRBJ1-1, with 7 bases matching TRBD1. The V and J ends lost 3 bases and 8 bases, in that order; junction bases with no gene match: 4. This CDR3 has 12 amino acids. Germline V gene sequence: CDR1 SGDLS, CDR2 YYNGEE. The CDR3 loop is CASSAQGEEAFF. CDR3 DNA: TGTGCCAGCAGCGCCCAGGGGGAAGAAGCTTTCTTT. The full variable domain, completed using reference TRBV9 and TRBJ1-1, is DSGVTQTPKHLITATGQRVTLRCSPRSGDLSVYWYQQSLDQGLQFLIQYYNGEERAKGNILERFSAQQFPDLHSELNLSSLELGDSALYFCASSAQGEEAFFGQGTRLTVV.

The rearrangement joins TRBV7-6 to TRBJ2-2; D may be TRBD1 (6 bases). Germline loops: CDR1 SGHVS, CDR2 FNYEAQ. The CDR3 extends over 17 amino acids. Between the trimmed V and J ends, which lost 1 base and 7 bases, there was a span of 19 bases. In nucleotides, the CDR3 is TGTGCCAGCAGCTTAGTTCTGGACCATCAAGGGGGCGGGGAGCTGTTTTTT. The encoded protein is CASSLVLDHQGGGELFF.